Listed here are 8 T cell receptor beta chains from one sample, sequenced in a study of T-cell memory formation after mild COVID-19. TCRdb reanalysed the 5' RACE reads using MiXCR and keeps one entry per CDR3 protein. Of around 320,000 distinct CDR3 sequences detected, 25% to 30% appear once; the ten largest clones hold roughly 14%. Sequences were obtained from PBMCs or a T cell subset sorted from them (not recorded which). The receptor source for this set is an adult woman who had mild COVID-19 (a few samples of this study predate the infection). Cell type and time point are not known.

This clonotype appeared many times. The chain combines TRBV9 with TRBJ2-1; D call uncertain. The CDR3 loop spans 14 amino acids. The V gene's germline CDR1 is SGDLS and CDR2 YYNGEE. The V end was cut by 1 base, the J end by 5 bases, with 10 bases between. DNA for the CDR3: TGTGCCAGCAGCGTAATGGGAAACAACAATGAGCAGTTCTTC. Encoded protein: CASSVMGNNNEQFF. Using reference TRBV9 and TRBJ2-1 for the parts outside the CDR3, the full variable domain is DSGVTQTPKHLITATGQRVTLRCSPRSGDLSVYWYQQSLDQGLQFLIQYYNGEERAKGNILERFSAQQFPDLHSELNLSSLELGDSALYFCASSVMGNNNEQFFGPGTRLTVL.

The J gene is TRBJ1-2, the V gene TRBV5-1; no reliable D call. Germline V lookup: CDR1 SGHRS, CDR2 YFSETQ. Between the trimmed V and J ends, which lost 0 bases and 4 bases, there was a span of 10 bases. CDR3 length: 14 amino acids. In DNA, the CDR3 is TGCGCCAGCAGCTTGGACGGGTTTGGCTATGGCTACACCTTC. This codes for CASSLDGFGYGYTF. Full variable domain (remainder filled in from reference TRBV5-1 and TRBJ1-2): KAGVTQTPRYLIKTRGQQVTLSCSPISGHRSVSWYQQTPGQGLQFLFEYFSETQRNKGNFPGRFSGRQFSNSRSEMNVSTLELGDSALYLCASSLDGFGYGYTFGSGTRLTVV.

This clonotype occurred a few times. The V and J genes are TRBV30 and TRBJ2-7; 7 bases map to TRBD1. The CDR3 runs 16 residues. The germline V gene has CDR1 GTSNPN and CDR2 SVGIG (reference sequence). V was clipped by 2 bases and J by 0 bases; unmatched bases: 10. As DNA, the CDR3 is TGTGCCTGGAGTATGGACAGGTTGGGGGACTCCTACGAGCAGTACTTC. It yields the protein CAWSMDRLGDSYEQYF. Together with reference TRBV30 and TRBJ2-7, the CDR3 gives the full variable domain: SQTIHQWPATLVQPVGSPLSLECTVEGTSNPNLYWYRQAAGRGLQLLFYSVGIGQISSEVPQNLSASRPQDRQFILSSKKLLLSDSGFYLCAWSMDRLGDSYEQYFGPGTRLTVT.

The CDR3 bases are TGTGCCAGCAGCTTAGAAGCAGGGGGGACCCAGTACTTC. Protein sequence: CASSLEAGGTQYF. The chain couples TRBV7-3 to TRBJ2-5; TRBD1 agrees at 7 bases. Looked up from germline, CDR1 is SGHTA and CDR2 is FQGTGA. The CDR3 length is 13 residues. The trim removed 2 bases at V and 7 bases at J, leaving 4 bases unmatched.

This clonotype was recorded once. The chain employs TRBV6-1 and TRBJ1-1, with unresolved D. The CDR3 contains 12 residues. Trimming cost V 2 bases and J 5 bases, with 6 bases left between them. The V gene's germline CDR1 is MNHNS and CDR2 SASEGT. This chain's CDR3 is CASSEHPTEAFF. The DNA for the CDR3 is TGTGCCAGCAGTGAACACCCGACTGAAGCTTTCTTT.

This clonotype has more than one count but fewer than ten. V is TRBV5-1 and J is TRBJ1-5; D is ambiguous. Germline values: CDR1 SGHRS, CDR2 YFSETQ. This CDR3 is 15 amino acids long. Between the trimmed V and J ends, which lost 6 bases and 3 bases, there was a span of 16 bases. The CDR3 nucleotides read TGCGCCAGCAATTATAGGACGGACTACAATCAGCCCCAGCATTTT. Its translation is CASNYRTDYNQPQHF.

V gene TRBV5-1 combines with J gene TRBJ2-3; D is perhaps TRBD1 (6 bases). The CDR3 contains 17 residues. The V end lost 2 bases, the J end lost 0 bases, and 16 bases lay between the germline ends. Germline V gene lookup returns CDR1 SGHRS and CDR2 YFSETQ. DNA of the CDR3: TGCGCCAGCAGCTTTCGCCAGGGGTACGCTAGCACAGATACGCAGTATTTT. Translation: CASSFRQGYASTDTQYF.

This clonotype was recorded a few times. This chain connects TRBV5-1 to TRBJ2-3; no firm D call. V gave up 4 bases and J gave up 0 bases, with 9 bases separating them. The CDR3 consists of 14 residues. Germline assignment: CDR1 SGHRS and CDR2 YFSETQ. The CDR3 loop reads CASSPRVSTDTQYF. CDR3 bases: TGCGCCAGCAGCCCCAGAGTGAGCACAGATACGCAGTATTTT.